The next 3 T cell receptor beta chains were all read from a single sample in a study of shared clonotypes between healthy human individuals (dated by TCRdb to about 2020). The method was the immunoSEQ multiplex PCR assay. TCRdb stores this immuneACCESS table with in-frame sequences only. Part of the clones is absent; in the studies checked, under half of the shortfall reflects unresolved V genes, and no reason is known for the rest. For this sample the table gives some 2 million clones, of which approximately 94% were detected only once. 0.9% to 1.4% of the sample goes to the ten largest clones. CD8 naive samples consisted of CD45RO-negative cells that were positively selected for CCR7, yielding a CD45RA+CCR7+ population without TemRA cells. The sample consisted of naive CD8+ T cells sorted from blood. Interpreted using the paper, the cell subset or site label stands for: CD45RA+CCR7+. The receptor source for this set is a man between 18 and 29 years old in good health.

J is TRBJ2-7 and V is TRBV9, with 8 bases aligning to TRBD1. The CDR3 has 16 amino acids. Looked up from germline, CDR1 is SGDLS and CDR2 is YYNGEE. V trimming: 3 bases; J trimming: 3 bases; junction bases outside the gene matches: 11. The CDR3 DNA reads TGTGCCAGCAGCGCGACGGACAGGGAAGGGGACTACGAGCAGTACTTC. It specifies CASSATDREGDYEQYF. The whole variable domain, remainder taken from reference TRBV9 and TRBJ2-7, is DSGVTQTPKHLITATGQRVTLRCSPRSGDLSVYWYQQSLDQGLQFLIQYYNGEERAKGNILERFSAQQFPDLHSELNLSSLELGDSALYFCASSATDREGDYEQYFGPGTRLTVT.

The gene calls are TRBV10-2 and TRBJ2-2; 16 bases match TRBD2. Germline values: CDR1 WSHSY, CDR2 SAAADI. Losses at the gene ends were 7 bases for V and 3 bases for J; bases not matched to a gene: 8. CDR3 length: 18 amino acids. The CDR3 region has the DNA TGCGCCAGCAACGACGGGACTAGCGGGAGGGTAGACACCGGGGAGCTGTTTTTT. Translation: CASNDGTSGRVDTGELFF.

The rearrangement uses TRBV27 and TRBJ2-7; TRBD1 matches at 7 bases. Per the germline V gene, CDR1 is MNHEY and CDR2 is SMNVEV (reference sequence). After removal of 7 bases from V and 2 bases from J, the junction contained 5 bases not matched to a gene. This CDR3 is 13 amino acids long. CDR3 DNA: TGTGCCAGCACAGCAGGGGGAACCTACGAGCAGTACTTC. As protein: CASTAGGTYEQYF.